This T cell receptor (beta chain) stems from a study of shared clonotypes between healthy human individuals. General observations from the study: Depth of sequencing was expected to influence donor clonotype sharing.

All donors were healthy HIV-negative adults lacking recent acute infections or vaccinations. As for this clone: Antigen specificity is unknown. Sequence at one end of the junction differs from germline and may be a read error.

The unsorted PBMC sample used ten immunoSEQ deep assay plates. Only in-frame clones appear in the TCRdb table, and some are missing; sequencing was by immunoSEQ multiplex PCR. The sample yields some 530,000 clones, roughly 80% seen once. Germline CDR1 SSHAT, CDR2 FNYEAQ (reference sequence). CDR3 size: 14 residues. The TCR comes from a woman in her forties in good health. Some clones in this sample may be carry-over from other donors' samples. The sequenced sample was PBMCs. The chain links TRBV7-7 to TRBJ2-5, with 7 bases identical to TRBD1. The CDR3 DNA reads as TGTGCTAGCAGCCCCAACAGGGGTGGGGAGACCCAGTACTTC. Its protein is CASSPNRGGETQYF.